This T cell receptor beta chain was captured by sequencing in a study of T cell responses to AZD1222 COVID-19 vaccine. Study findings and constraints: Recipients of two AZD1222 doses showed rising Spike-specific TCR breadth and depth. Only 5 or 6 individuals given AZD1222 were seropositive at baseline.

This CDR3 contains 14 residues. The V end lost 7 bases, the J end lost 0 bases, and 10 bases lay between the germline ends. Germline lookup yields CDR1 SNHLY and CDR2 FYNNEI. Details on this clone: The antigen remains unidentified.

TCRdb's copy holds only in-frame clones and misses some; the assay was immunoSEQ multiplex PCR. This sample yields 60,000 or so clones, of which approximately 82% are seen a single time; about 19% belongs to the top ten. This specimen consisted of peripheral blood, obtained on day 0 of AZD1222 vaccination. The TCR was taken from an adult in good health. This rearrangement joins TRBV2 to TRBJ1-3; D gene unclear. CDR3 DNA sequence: TGTGCCAGCAAGGCCTTGCTCTCTGGAAACACCATATATTTT. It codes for CASKALLSGNTIYF.